This TCR beta chain was retrieved from a study of T-cell reconstitution after alpha-beta-depleted transplantation in children. The CDR3 extends over 12 amino acids. V lost 2 bases and J lost 4, with 4 bases in between. The germline V gene has CDR1 MDHEN and CDR2 SYDVKM. Unique molecular identifiers featured in how the TCRbeta library was prepared. TCRdb fed the PCR reads into MiXCR, producing one record per CDR3 protein. This table has about 300,000 distinct CDR3 sequences, roughly a tenth appearing once. Study-wide points: T-cell numbers and diversity, one year after transplant, stemmed largely from T cells that were newly produced. Surviving recipient T cells and intrathymic progenitors accounted for some patients' high TCRbeta diversity at day 60. Two months or so post-transplant, alpha-beta T cells reportedly derived from several hundred expanded graft clones.

This clonotype has a count of ten or more. Its antigen is as yet unknown. The TCR originated in a boy under two years old with acute myeloid leukemia, due to receive a stem cell transplant. The J gene is TRBJ2-3, the V gene TRBV28; no clear D gene. This specimen consisted of PBMCs, obtained before TCRalphabeta/CD19-depleted stem cell transplant. CDR3 coding DNA: TGTGCCAGCAGTTTAACGGCAGATACGCAGTATTTT. This sequence encodes CASSLTADTQYF.